These 14 T cell receptor beta chains share one sample of origin, sequenced in a study of control samples from healthy donors and cancer patients. TCRdb's table, derived via immunoSEQ multiplex PCR, lists solely in-frame clones and lacks some. The repertoire has about 120,000 clones, approximately 90% of them found once; the top ten carry 3.4%. What was sequenced was blood. Receptors were obtained from a man aged 35-49 years in good health.

The chain couples TRBV2 to TRBJ1-5; D gene unclear. This CDR3 region has 14 residues. V lost 6 bases and J lost 0, with 9 bases in between. Germline lookup yields CDR1 SNHLY and CDR2 FYNNEI. Here the CDR3 DNA reads TGTGCCAGCAGCATGGAGATTAGCAATCAGCCCCAGCATTTT. It yields the protein CASSMEISNQPQHF.

V is TRBV30 and J is TRBJ2-1, with 7 bases matching TRBD1. V was clipped by 1 base and J by 5 bases; unmatched bases: 5. Germline CDR1 GTSNPN, CDR2 SVGIG (reference sequence). The CDR3 length is 14 residues. The CDR3 loop is CAWSGGQRNNEQFF. CDR3 bases: TGTGCCTGGAGTGGGGGACAGAGAAACAATGAGCAGTTCTTC. Full variable domain (remainder filled in from reference TRBV30 and TRBJ2-1): SQTIHQWPATLVQPVGSPLSLECTVEGTSNPNLYWYRQAAGRGLQLLFYSVGIGQISSEVPQNLSASRPQDRQFILSSKKLLLSDSGFYLCAWSGGQRNNEQFFGPGTRLTVL.

This chain connects TRBV5-6 to TRBJ2-2; D is perhaps TRBD1 or TRBD2 (5 bases each). The germline gives CDR1 SGHDT, CDR2 YYEEEE. The CDR3 covers 15 residues. Trimming removed 4 bases at V and 5 bases at J, with 15 bases between. The CDR3 spells CASSATGTITGELFF. The DNA of the CDR3 is TGTGCCAGCAGCGCAACCGGGACGATAACCGGGGAGCTGTTTTTT.

The rearrangement joins TRBV7-8 to TRBJ2-7; 9 bases map to TRBD1. Germline V gene data show CDR1 as SGHVS and CDR2 as FQNEAQ. This CDR3 is built from 14 residues. V lost 5 bases, J lost 3 bases, and 5 bases stayed unmatched. CDR3 sequence reads: CASSLGTGIYEQYF. The CDR3, as DNA: TGTGCCAGCAGCCTGGGGACAGGGATCTACGAGCAGTACTTC. Using reference TRBV7-8 and TRBJ2-7 for the parts outside the CDR3, the full variable domain is GAGVSQSPRYKVAKRGQDVALRCDPISGHVSLFWYQQALGQGPEFLTYFQNEAQLDKSGLPSDRFFAERPEGSVSTLKIQRTQQEDSAVYLCASSLGTGIYEQYFGPGTRLTVT.

This chain links TRBV7-9 with TRBJ1-2; 9 bases match TRBD1. The germline gives CDR1 SEHNR, CDR2 FQNEAQ (reference sequence). Germline trimming cut 5 bases from V and 0 bases from J; bases unmatched to any gene: 13. This CDR3 contains 18 residues. The CDR3 loop reads CASSAIRDRDLANYGYTF. The CDR3 region has the DNA TGTGCCAGCAGCGCAATCCGGGACAGGGATTTAGCTAACTATGGCTACACCTTC.

The V call is TRBV5-4, the J call TRBJ1-2, with D possibly TRBD1 on 5 matching bases. V lost 0 bases and J lost 1, with 16 bases in between. Per germline, CDR1 SGHNT and CDR2 YYREEE (reference sequence). CDR3 size: 17 residues. CDR3 coding DNA: TGTGCCAGCAGCTTGGACACAGTGGGGGGATTTAACTATGGCTACACCTTC. Protein product: CASSLDTVGGFNYGYTF. Supplemented by reference TRBV5-4 and TRBJ1-2, the full variable domain reads ETGVTQSPTHLIKTRGQQVTLRCSSQSGHNTVSWYQQALGQGPQFIFQYYREEENGRGNFPPRFSGLQFPNYSSELNVNALELDDSALYLCASSLDTVGGFNYGYTFGSGTRLTVV.

The CDR3 DNA follows: TGTGCCAGCACTGATCACCCCGGGACAGGGGCGGTCGGGGAGCTGTTTTTT. This gives the protein CASTDHPGTGAVGELFF. The chain joins TRBV25-1 to TRBJ2-2; 10 bases line up with TRBD1. V was pared by 7 bases and J by 7 bases, with 15 bases of the junction left unmatched. The CDR3 is 17 amino acids. Per germline, CDR1 MGHDK and CDR2 SYGVNS.

The chain is built from TRBV4-1 and TRBJ2-7; D gene uncertain. CDR1 is MGHRA, CDR2 YSYEKL, per germline. CDR3 size: 13 residues. V was pared by 4 bases and J by 1 base, with 8 bases between. In DNA, the CDR3 is TGCGCCAGCAGCCGGATCGCGTCCTACGAGCAGTACTTC. It encodes CASSRIASYEQYF.

The chain combines TRBV6-2 or TRBV6-3 with TRBJ2-2; 12 nucleotides agree with TRBD2. Germline trimming cut 4 bases from V and 6 bases from J; bases unmatched to any gene: 12. Looked up from germline, CDR1 is MNHEY and CDR2 is SVGEGT. The CDR3 covers 18 residues. For the CDR3, the DNA is TGTGCCAGCAGTTCCGGGACTAGCGGGCTCCTGAAGGCCGGGGAGCTGTTTTTT. This encodes CASSSGTSGLLKAGELFF.

The chain recombines TRBV12-3 or TRBV12-4 with TRBJ2-7; D unresolved. V was clipped by 7 bases and J by 2 bases, with 12 bases between them. The CDR3 loop spans 13 amino acids. The CDR3: CASTKDGPYEQYF. The CDR3 bases are TGTGCCAGCACCAAAGACGGTCCCTACGAGCAGTACTTC.

This chain connects TRBV7-2 to TRBJ2-1, with TRBD2 matching 12 bases. CDR1 and CDR2 from the germline V gene are SGHTA and FQGNSA. V lost 1 base to trimming and J lost 7 bases; unmatched junction nucleotides: 5. This CDR3 region has 16 residues. The CDR3 loop reads CASSLELAGGRNEQFF. The CDR3 DNA reads TGTGCCAGCAGCTTAGAACTAGCGGGGGGCAGGAATGAGCAGTTCTTC.

The V call is TRBV5-5, the J call TRBJ2-7; D unresolved. CDR1 is SGHKS and CDR2 is YYEKEE in the germline V gene (reference sequence). The CDR3 covers 13 residues. V lost 4 bases and J 6 bases, leaving 14 bases between the germline ends. DNA for the CDR3: TGTGCCAGCAGCGTCCCGGGCGTCCTCGAGCAGTACTTC. This codes for CASSVPGVLEQYF.

The chain has TRBV2 and TRBJ2-7, with 9 bases lining up with TRBD1. V lost 4 bases, J lost 2 bases, and 3 bases stayed unmatched. Germline V gives CDR1 SNHLY, CDR2 FYNNEI. The CDR3 is 14 amino acids. Here the CDR3 DNA reads TGTGCCAGCAGTGCCGGGACAGGGACCTACGAGCAGTACTTC. This sequence encodes CASSAGTGTYEQYF.

The chain combines TRBV29-1 with TRBJ2-7; 8 bases align to TRBD2. Germline CDR1 is SQVTM and CDR2 is ANQGSEA. Trimming at V came to 6 bases and at J to 6 bases, leaving 4 bases not matched to a gene. The CDR3 spans 11 residues. The CDR3 DNA sequence: TGCAGCGTCCGCCGGGGGGGCGAGCAGTACTTC. Translating it yields CSVRRGGEQYF.